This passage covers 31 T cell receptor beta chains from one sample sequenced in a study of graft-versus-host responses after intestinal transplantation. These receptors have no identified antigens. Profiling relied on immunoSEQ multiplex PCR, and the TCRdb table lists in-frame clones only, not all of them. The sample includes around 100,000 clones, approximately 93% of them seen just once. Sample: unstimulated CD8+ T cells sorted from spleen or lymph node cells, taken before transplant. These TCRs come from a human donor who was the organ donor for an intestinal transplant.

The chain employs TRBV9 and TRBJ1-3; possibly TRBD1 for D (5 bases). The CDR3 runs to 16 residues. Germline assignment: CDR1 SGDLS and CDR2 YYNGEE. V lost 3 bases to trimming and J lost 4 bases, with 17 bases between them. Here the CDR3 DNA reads TGTGCCAGCAGCGCCGGGACGTCCCCCTCGGGAAACACCATATATTTT. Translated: CASSAGTSPSGNTIYF.

The CDR3 here is CASSTLRTGWNYGYTF. CDR3 bases: TGTGCCAGCAGTACGCTCCGGACAGGATGGAACTATGGCTACACCTTC. This chain joins TRBV27 and TRBJ1-2; TRBD1 aligns across 7 bases. The CDR3 runs to 16 residues. J was trimmed by 2 bases and V by 5 bases; bases with no gene match: 11. Germline V gives CDR1 MNHEY, CDR2 SMNVEV (reference sequence).

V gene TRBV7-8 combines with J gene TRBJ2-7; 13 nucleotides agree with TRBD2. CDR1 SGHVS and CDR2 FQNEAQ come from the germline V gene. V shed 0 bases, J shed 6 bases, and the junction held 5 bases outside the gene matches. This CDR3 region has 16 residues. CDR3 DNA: TGTGCCAGCAGCTTAGCGGGGGGACTAGCGGGATCCGAGCAGTACTTC. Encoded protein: CASSLAGGLAGSEQYF.

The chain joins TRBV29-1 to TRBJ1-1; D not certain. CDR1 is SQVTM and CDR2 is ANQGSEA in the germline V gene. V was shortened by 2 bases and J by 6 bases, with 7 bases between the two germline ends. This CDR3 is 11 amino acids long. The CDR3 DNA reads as TGCAGCGTTGAATTAGGGCCTGAAGCTTTCTTT. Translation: CSVELGPEAFF.

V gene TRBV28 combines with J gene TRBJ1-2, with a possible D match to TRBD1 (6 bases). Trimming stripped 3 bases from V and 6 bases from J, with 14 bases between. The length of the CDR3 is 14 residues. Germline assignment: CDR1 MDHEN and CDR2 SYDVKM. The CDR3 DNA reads TGTGCCAGCAGTTTTAGTGTACAGGGCGATGGCTACACCTTC. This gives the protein CASSFSVQGDGYTF.

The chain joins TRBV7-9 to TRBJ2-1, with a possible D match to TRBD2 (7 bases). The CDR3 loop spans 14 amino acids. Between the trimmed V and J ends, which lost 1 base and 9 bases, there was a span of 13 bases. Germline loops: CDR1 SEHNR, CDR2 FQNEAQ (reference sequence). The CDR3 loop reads CASSLGGPSGEQFF. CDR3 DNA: TGTGCCAGCAGCTTAGGGGGGCCTAGCGGTGAGCAGTTCTTC.

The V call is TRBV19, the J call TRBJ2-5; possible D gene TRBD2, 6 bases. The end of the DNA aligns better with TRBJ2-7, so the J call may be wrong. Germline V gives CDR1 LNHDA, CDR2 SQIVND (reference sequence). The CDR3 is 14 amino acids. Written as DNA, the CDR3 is TGTGCCAGTAGTATTTCGGACTACTCCTACGAGCAGTACTTC. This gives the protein CASSISDYSYEQYF.

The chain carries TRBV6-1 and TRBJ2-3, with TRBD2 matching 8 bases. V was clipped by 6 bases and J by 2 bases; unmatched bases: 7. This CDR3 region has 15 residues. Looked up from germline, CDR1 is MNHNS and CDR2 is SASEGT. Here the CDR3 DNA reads TGTGCCAGCAGACATCGGGAGGGGTACACAGATACGCAGTATTTT. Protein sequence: CASRHREGYTDTQYF.

The CDR3 DNA sequence: TGCAGCGTTGGTCCCCAGGGGCCCGAGCAGTACTTC. Translation: CSVGPQGPEQYF. The chain uses TRBV29-1 and TRBJ2-7; TRBD1 is a possible D gene (6 bases). Germline V lookup: CDR1 SQVTM, CDR2 ANQGSEA. V was shortened by 4 bases and J by 6 bases, with 13 bases between the two germline ends. This CDR3 is 12 amino acids long.

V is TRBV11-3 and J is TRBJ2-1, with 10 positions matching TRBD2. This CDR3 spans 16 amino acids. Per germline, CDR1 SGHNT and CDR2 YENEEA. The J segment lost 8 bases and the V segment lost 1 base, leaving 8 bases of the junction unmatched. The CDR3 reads CASSLGLAGVCHEQFF. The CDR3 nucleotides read TGTGCCAGCAGCTTAGGGCTAGCGGGAGTGTGCCATGAGCAGTTCTTC. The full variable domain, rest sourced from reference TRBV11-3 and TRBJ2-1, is EAGVVQSPRYKIIEKKQPVAFWCNPISGHNTLYWYLQNLGQGPELLIRYENEEAVDDSQLPKDRFSAERLKGVDSTLKIQPAELGDSAVYLCASSLGLAGVCHEQFFGPGTRLTVL.

CDR3 residues: CASSPRGAGVGTGELFF. The CDR3 bases are TGCGCCAGCAGCCCAAGGGGAGCGGGAGTCGGCACCGGGGAGCTGTTTTTT. This chain links TRBV4-1 with TRBJ2-2; 8 bases are shared with TRBD2. The length of the CDR3 is 17 residues. V was pared by 4 bases and J by 4 bases, with 11 bases of the junction left unmatched. Germline CDR1 MGHRA, CDR2 YSYEKL.

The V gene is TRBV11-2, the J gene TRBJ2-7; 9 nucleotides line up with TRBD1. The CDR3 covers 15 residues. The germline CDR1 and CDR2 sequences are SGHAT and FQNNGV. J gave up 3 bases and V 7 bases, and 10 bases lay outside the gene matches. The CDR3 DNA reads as TGTGCCAGCACCCAAGACAGGGGGTACCTCTACGAGCAGTACTTC. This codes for CASTQDRGYLYEQYF.

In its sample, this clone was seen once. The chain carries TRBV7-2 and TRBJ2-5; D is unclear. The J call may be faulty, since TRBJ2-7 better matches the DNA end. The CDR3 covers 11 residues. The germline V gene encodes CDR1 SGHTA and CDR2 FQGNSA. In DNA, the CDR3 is TGTGCCAGCACCCTAGGATACGAGCAGTACTTC. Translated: CASTLGYEQYF.

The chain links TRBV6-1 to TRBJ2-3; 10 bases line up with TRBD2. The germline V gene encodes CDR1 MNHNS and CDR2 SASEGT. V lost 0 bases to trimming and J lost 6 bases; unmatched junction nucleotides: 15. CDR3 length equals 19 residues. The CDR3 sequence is CASSEAMRSGRAASDTQYF. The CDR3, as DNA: TGTGCCAGCAGTGAAGCCATGAGGAGCGGGAGGGCCGCCAGCGATACGCAGTATTTT.

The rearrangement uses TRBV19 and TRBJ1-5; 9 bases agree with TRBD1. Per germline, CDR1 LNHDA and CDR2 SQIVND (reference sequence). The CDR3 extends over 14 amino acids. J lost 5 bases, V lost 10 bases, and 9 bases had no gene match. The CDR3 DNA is TGTGCCACCACGGGACAGGGTACTTATCAGCCCCAGCATTTT. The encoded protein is CATTGQGTYQPQHF.

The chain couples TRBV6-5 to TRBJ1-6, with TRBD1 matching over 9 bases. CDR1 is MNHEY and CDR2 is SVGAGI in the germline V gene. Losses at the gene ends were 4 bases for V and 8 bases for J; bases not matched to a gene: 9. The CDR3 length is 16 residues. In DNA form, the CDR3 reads TGTGCCAGCAGTTCCACAGGGGGCGCGATTGATTCACCCCTCCACTTT. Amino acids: CASSSTGGAIDSPLHF.

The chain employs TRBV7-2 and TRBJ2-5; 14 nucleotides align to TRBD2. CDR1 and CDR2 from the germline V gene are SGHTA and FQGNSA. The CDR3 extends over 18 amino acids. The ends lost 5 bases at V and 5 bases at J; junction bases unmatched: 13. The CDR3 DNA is TGTGCCAGCAGCCAACCGACGACTAGCGGGAGGGCTAGGGAGACCCAGTACTTC. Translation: CASSQPTTSGRARETQYF. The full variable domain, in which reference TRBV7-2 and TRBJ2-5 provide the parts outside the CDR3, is GAGVSQSPSNKVTEKGKDVELRCDPISGHTALYWYRQSLGQGLEFLIYFQGNSAPDKSGLPSDRFSAERTGGSVSTLTIQRTQQEDSAVYLCASSQPTTSGRARETQYFGPGTRLLVL.

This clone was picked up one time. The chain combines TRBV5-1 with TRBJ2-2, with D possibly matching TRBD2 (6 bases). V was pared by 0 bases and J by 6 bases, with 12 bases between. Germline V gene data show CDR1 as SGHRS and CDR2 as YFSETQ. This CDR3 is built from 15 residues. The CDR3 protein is CASSLATRAAGELFF. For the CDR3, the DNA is TGCGCCAGCAGCTTGGCGACTAGGGCCGCCGGGGAGCTGTTTTTT.

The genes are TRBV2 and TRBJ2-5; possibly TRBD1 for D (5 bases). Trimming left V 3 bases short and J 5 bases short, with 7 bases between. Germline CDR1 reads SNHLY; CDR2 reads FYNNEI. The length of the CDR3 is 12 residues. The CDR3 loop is CASSDRAETQYF. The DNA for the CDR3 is TGTGCCAGCAGTGACAGGGCCGAGACCCAGTACTTC.

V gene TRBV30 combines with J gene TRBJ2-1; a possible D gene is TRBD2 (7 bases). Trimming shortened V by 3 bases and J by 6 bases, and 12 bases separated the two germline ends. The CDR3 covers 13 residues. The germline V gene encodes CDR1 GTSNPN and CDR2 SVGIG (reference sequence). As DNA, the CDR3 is TGTGCCTGGAGCCTAGGGGGGGGCAATGAGCAGTTCTTC. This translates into CAWSLGGGNEQFF.

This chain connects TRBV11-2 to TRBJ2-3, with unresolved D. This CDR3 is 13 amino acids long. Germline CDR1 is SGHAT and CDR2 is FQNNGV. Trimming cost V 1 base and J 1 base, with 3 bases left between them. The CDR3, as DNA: TGTGCCAGCAGCTTAGGGGGCACAGATACGCAGTATTTT. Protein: CASSLGGTDTQYF.

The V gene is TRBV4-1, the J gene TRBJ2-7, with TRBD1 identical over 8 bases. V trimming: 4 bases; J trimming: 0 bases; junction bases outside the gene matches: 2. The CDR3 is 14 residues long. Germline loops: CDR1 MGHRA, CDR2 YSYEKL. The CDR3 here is CASSRGQASYEQYF. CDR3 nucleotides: TGCGCCAGCAGCCGGGGACAGGCCTCCTACGAGCAGTACTTC.

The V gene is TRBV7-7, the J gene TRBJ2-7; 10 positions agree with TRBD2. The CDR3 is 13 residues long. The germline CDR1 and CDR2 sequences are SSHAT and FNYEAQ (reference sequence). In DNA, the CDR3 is TGTGCTAGCGGACTAGCGGTCGGCTACGAGCAGTACTTC. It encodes CASGLAVGYEQYF.

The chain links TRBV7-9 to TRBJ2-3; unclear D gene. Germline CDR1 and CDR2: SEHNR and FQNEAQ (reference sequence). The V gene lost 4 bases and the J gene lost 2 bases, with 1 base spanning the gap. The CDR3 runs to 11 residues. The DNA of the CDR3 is TGTGCCAGCAGCTACACAGATACGCAGTATTTT. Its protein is CASSYTDTQYF.

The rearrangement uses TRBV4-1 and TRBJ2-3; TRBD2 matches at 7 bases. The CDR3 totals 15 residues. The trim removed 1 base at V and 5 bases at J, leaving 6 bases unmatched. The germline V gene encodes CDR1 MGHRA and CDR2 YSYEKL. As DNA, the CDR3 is TGCGCCAGCAGCCAAGTAGCGGGCTGGGAAGATACGCAGTATTTT. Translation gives CASSQVAGWEDTQYF.

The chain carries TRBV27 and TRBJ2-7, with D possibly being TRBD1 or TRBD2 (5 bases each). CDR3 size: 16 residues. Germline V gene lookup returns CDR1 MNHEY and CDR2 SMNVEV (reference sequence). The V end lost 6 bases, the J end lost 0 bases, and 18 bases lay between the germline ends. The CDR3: CASSRVGTLSSYEQYF. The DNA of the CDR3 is TGTGCCAGCAGCCGAGTGGGGACGCTGAGCTCCTACGAGCAGTACTTC.

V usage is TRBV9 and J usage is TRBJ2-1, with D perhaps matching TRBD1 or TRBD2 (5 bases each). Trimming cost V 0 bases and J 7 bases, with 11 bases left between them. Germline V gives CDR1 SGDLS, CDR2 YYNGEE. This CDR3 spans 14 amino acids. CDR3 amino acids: CASSVAVGTNEQFF. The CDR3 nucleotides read TGTGCCAGCAGCGTAGCTGTCGGGACGAATGAGCAGTTCTTC.

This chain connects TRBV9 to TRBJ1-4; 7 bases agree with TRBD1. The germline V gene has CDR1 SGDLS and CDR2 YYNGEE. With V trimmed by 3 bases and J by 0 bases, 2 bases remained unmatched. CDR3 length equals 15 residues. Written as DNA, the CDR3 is TGTGCCAGCAGCGCGACAGGGACAACTAATGAAAAACTGTTTTTT. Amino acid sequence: CASSATGTTNEKLFF.

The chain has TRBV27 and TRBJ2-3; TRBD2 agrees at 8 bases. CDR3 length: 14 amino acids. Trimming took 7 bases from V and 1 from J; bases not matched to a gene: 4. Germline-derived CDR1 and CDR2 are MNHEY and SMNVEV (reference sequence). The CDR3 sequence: CASMSGGGTDTQYF. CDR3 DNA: TGTGCCAGCATGAGCGGGGGAGGCACAGATACGCAGTATTTT.

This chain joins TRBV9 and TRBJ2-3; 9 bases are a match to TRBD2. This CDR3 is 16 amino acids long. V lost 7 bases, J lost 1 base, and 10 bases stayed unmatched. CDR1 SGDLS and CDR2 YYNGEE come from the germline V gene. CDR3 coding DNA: TGTGCCAGCTCCCAAACGGGCGGGAGGGGCACAGATACGCAGTATTTT. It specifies CASSQTGGRGTDTQYF.

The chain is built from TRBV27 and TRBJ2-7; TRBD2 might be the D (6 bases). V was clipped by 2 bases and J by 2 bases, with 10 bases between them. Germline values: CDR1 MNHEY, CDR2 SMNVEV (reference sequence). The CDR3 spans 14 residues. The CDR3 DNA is TGTGCCAGCAGTTTAGGACTACCCACCTACGAGCAGTACTTC. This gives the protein CASSLGLPTYEQYF.